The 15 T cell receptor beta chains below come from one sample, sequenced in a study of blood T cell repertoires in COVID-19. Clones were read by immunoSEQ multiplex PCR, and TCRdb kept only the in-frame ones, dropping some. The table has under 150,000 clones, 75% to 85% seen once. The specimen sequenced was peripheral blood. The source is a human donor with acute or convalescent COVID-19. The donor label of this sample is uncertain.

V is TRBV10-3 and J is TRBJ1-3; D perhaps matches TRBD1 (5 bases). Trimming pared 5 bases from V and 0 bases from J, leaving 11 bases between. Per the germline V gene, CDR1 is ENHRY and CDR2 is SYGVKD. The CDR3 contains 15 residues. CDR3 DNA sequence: TGTGCCATCAGTTCGACAGCCCCCTCTGGAAACACCATATATTTT. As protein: CAISSTAPSGNTIYF.

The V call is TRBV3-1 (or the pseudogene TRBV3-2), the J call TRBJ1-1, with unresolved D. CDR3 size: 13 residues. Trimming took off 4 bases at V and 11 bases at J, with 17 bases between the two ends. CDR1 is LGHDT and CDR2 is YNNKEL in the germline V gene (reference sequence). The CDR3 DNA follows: TGTGCCAGCAGCCCCGAGGTGTATCGGGTGGCTTTCTTT. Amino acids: CASSPEVYRVAFF.

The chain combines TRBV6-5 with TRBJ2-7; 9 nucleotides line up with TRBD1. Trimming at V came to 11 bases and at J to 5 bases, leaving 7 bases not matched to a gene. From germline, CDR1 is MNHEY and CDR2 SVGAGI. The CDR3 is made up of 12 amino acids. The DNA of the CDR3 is TGTGCCGTTACAGGGGGCGCGGACGAGCAGTACTTC. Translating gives CAVTGGADEQYF.

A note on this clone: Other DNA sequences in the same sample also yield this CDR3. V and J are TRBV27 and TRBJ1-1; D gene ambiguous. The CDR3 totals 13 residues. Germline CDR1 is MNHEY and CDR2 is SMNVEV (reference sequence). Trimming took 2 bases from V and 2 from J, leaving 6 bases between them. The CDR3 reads CASSLRGNTEAFF. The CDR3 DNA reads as TGTGCCAGCAGTTTACGGGGTAACACTGAAGCTTTCTTT.

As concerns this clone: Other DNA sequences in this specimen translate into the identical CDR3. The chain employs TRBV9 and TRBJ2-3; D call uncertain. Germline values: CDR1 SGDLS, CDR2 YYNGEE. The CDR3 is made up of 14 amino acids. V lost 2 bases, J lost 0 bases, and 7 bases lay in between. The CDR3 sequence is CASSVAGSTDTQYF. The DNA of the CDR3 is TGTGCCAGCAGCGTTGCCGGGAGCACAGATACGCAGTATTTT.

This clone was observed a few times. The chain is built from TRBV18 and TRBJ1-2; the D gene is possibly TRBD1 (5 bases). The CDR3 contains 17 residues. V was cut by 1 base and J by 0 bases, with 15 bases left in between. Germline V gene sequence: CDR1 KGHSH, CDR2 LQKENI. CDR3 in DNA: TGTGCCAGCTCACCACTCGCGGCGGGGACTGCTAACTATGGCTACACCTTC. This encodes CASSPLAAGTANYGYTF.

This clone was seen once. The chain's CDR3 is CASRRQGSGANVLTF. The CDR3 DNA sequence: TGTGCCAGCAGGCGACAGGGCTCTGGGGCCAACGTCCTGACTTTC. The rearrangement joins TRBV6-5 to TRBJ2-6; TRBD1 agrees at 7 bases. Germline lookup yields CDR1 MNHEY and CDR2 SVGAGI. The CDR3 totals 15 residues. V gave up 6 bases and J gave up 0 bases; unmatched junction bases: 2.

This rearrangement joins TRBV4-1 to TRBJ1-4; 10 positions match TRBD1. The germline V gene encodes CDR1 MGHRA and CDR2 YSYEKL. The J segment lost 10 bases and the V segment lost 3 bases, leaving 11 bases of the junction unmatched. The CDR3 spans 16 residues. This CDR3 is CASSQGTGTGVGKLFF. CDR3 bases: TGCGCCAGCAGCCAGGGTACCGGGACAGGGGTAGGAAAACTGTTTTTT.

The CDR3 coding sequence is TGTGCCATCAGTTCCCAGGGGATTGGGACGAACACTGAAGCTTTCTTT. This gives the protein CAISSQGIGTNTEAFF. The chain combines TRBV10-3 with TRBJ1-1; D is perhaps TRBD1 (6 bases). Trimming shortened V by 5 bases and J by 1 base, and 17 bases separated the two germline ends. CDR3 size: 16 residues. Per germline, CDR1 ENHRY and CDR2 SYGVKD.

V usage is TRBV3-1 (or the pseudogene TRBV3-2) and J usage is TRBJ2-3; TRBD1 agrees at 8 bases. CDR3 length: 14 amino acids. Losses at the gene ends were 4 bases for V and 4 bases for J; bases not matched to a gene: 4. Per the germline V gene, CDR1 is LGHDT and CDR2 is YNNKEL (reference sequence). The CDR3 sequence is CASSPLQGADTQYF. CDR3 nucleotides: TGTGCCAGCAGCCCGCTACAGGGGGCAGATACGCAGTATTTT.

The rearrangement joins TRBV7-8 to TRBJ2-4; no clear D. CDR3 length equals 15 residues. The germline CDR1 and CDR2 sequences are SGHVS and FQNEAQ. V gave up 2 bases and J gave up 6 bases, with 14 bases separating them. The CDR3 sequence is CASSLNVGLANIQYF. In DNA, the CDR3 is TGTGCCAGCAGCTTAAATGTTGGCTTAGCAAACATTCAGTACTTC.

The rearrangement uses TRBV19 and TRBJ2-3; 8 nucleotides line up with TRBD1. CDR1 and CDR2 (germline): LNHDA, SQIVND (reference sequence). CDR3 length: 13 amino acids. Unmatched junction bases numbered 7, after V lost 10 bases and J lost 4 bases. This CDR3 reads CATAETGADTQYF. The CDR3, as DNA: TGTGCCACGGCTGAGACAGGGGCAGATACGCAGTATTTT. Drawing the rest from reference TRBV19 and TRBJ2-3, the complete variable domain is DGGITQSPKYLFRKEGQNVTLSCEQNLNHDAMYWYRQDPGQGLRLIYYSQIVNDFQKGDIAEGYSVSREKKESFPLTVTSAQKNPTAFYLCATAETGADTQYFGPGTRLTVL.

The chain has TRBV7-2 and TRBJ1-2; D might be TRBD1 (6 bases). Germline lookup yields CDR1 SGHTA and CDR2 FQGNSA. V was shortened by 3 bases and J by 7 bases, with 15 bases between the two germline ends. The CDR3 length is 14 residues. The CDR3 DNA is TGTGCCAGCAGCTTTAGTACAGGGTTGATTGGCTACACCTTC. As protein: CASSFSTGLIGYTF. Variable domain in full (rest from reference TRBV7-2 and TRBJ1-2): GAGVSQSPSNKVTEKGKDVELRCDPISGHTALYWYRQSLGQGLEFLIYFQGNSAPDKSGLPSDRFSAERTGGSVSTLTIQRTQQEDSAVYLCASSFSTGLIGYTFGSGTRLTVV.

CDR3 bases: TGTGCCAGCAGTTACAACAGTAATATTCGCGGAAACACCATATATTTT. Residues: CASSYNSNIRGNTIYF. This chain joins TRBV6-5 and TRBJ1-3, with D uncertain. V was clipped by 2 bases and J by 4 bases, with 15 bases between them. The CDR3 covers 16 residues. From germline, CDR1 is MNHEY and CDR2 SVGAGI.

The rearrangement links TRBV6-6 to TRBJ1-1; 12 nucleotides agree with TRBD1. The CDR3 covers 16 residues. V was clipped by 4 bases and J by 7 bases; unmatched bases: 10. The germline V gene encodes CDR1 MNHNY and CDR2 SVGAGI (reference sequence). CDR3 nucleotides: TGTGCCAGCAGTTTTTTCCCGGGACAGGGGGCCGGTGAAGCTTTCTTT. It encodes CASSFFPGQGAGEAFF.